These T cell receptor beta chains were read from a single sample in a study of T-cell reconstitution after alpha-beta-depleted transplantation in children. TCRdb re-analysed the PCR reads in MiXCR, keeping a single row per CDR3 protein. Of about 980,000 distinct CDR3 sequences in the sample, under 30% were seen once. The sample consisted of PBMCs, mostly from graft donor cells, taken 360 days after TCRalphabeta/CD19-depleted stem cell transplant. These receptors originate from a boy under three years old who had a stem cell transplant for SCID, so the T cells may come from the graft donor. The CDR3 runs from the conserved cysteine through the conserved F or W. D genes are given only for firm matches. Only some rows state a clone size, as once, few, many or a class for expanded clones.

V gene	CDR3 length	D gene	J gene	clone size	CDR3 DNA	CDR3 protein
TRBV12-3/TRBV12-4	13	.	TRBJ1-2	.	TGTGCCAGCAGTTTCGTCGGATTCTATGGCTACACCTTC	CASSFVGFYGYTF
TRBV20-1	13	.	TRBJ2-5	.	TGCAGTGCTGAACAGGGAGCCCAAGAGACCCAGTACTTC	CSAEQGAQETQYF
TRBV20-1	12	.	TRBJ2-3	.	TGCAGTGCTAGAGTTCCAGGGGAAACGCAGTATTTT	CSARVPGETQYF
TRBV28	15	.	TRBJ2-7	.	TGTGCCAGCAGTGAAGCCGGATTTTTCTCCTACGAGCAGTACTTC	CASSEAGFFSYEQYF
TRBV2	14	.	TRBJ2-7	few	TGTGCCAGCAAAAAGGAGGGCGAGTCCTACGAGCAGTACTTC	CASKKEGESYEQYF
TRBV20-1	18	TRBD2	TRBJ2-3	few	TGCAGTGCTAGAGAGGGAAGCGGGGGCGTACCGAGAGGAGATACGCAGTATTTT	CSAREGSGGVPRGDTQYF
TRBV29-1	15	TRBD2	TRBJ2-1	.	TGCAGCGCAACGGGACTAGCGGGGTTATTCAATGAGCAGTTCTTC	CSATGLAGLFNEQFF
TRBV7-2	15	.	TRBJ2-3	.	TGTGCCAGCAGCCCCCAGGACCAAGTCACAGATACGCAGTATTTT	CASSPQDQVTDTQYF
TRBV7-2	16	.	TRBJ2-7	few	TGTGCCAGCAGCTATAGACCCGGGACGGAACCCTACGAGCAGTACTTC	CASSYRPGTEPYEQYF
TRBV11-2	16	.	TRBJ1-1	.	TGTGCCAGCAGCTCAACCTCGGGGGCGCTGGGCACTGAAGCTTTCTTT	CASSSTSGALGTEAFF
TRBV11-2	17	.	TRBJ2-1	many	TGTGCCAGCAGCTATATCAGGGTTGCTTTCTCCTACAATGAGCAGTTCTTC	CASSYIRVAFSYNEQFF
TRBV20-1	17	TRBD2	TRBJ2-1	few	TGCAGTGCTAGAGACCCGGGAAGCGGGGGGGCATACAATGAGCAGTTCTTC	CSARDPGSGGAYNEQFF
TRBV20-1	14	.	TRBJ1-6	.	TGCAGTGCTAGAGTGGGGGTTTGGGATTCACCCCTCCACTTT	CSARVGVWDSPLHF
TRBV25-1	12	.	TRBJ2-7	few	TGTGCCAGCAAAGGGACAACCTACGAGCAGTACTTC	CASKGTTYEQYF
TRBV10-3	15	.	TRBJ2-1	.	TGTGCCATTGGCGCCCGGGGGAACGCAGTCAATGAGCAGTTCTTC	CAIGARGNAVNEQFF
TRBV20-1	16	TRBD2	TRBJ2-1	few	TGCAGTGCTCAAATCAGACTAGCGGGGGGCTACAATGAGCAGTTCTTC	CSAQIRLAGGYNEQFF
TRBV20-1	14	.	TRBJ2-5	.	TGCAGTGCTAGAGAAGTTGCGGACCCAGAGACCCAGTACTTC	CSAREVADPETQYF
TRBV20-1	13	.	TRBJ2-5	few	TGCAGTGCCCCTGTTGGACCCCAAGAGACCCAGTACTTC	CSAPVGPQETQYF
TRBV6-1	15	.	TRBJ2-5	once	TGTGCCAGCAGTGGGGGACGGCTACTCCAAGAGACCCAGTACTTC	CASSGGRLLQETQYF
TRBV29-1	13	.	TRBJ1-1	few	TGCAGCGTTGATCAAGGGGTTAGCACTGAAGCTTTCTTT	CSVDQGVSTEAFF
TRBV4-1	17	.	TRBJ2-3	.	TGCGCCAGCAGCCGAATTAAGAGCGCCACCGGCACAGATACGCAGTATTTT	CASSRIKSATGTDTQYF
TRBV29-1	12	.	TRBJ1-1	few	TGCAGCGTTCCACAGGGTTCGGCTGAAGCTTTCTTT	CSVPQGSAEAFF
TRBV10-3	15	.	TRBJ2-3	.	TGTGCCATCAGTGATGTATACATTAGCACAGATACGCAGTATTTT	CAISDVYISTDTQYF
TRBV7-8	14	TRBD2	TRBJ2-7	.	TGTGCCAGCAGCTTGCGGACTAGCGGGGGCGAGCAGTACTTC	CASSLRTSGGEQYF
TRBV28	16	.	TRBJ1-4	.	TGTGCCAGCAGTTCCCCGGACACGCCAACTAATGAAAAACTGTTTTTT	CASSSPDTPTNEKLFF
TRBV4-3	15	.	TRBJ2-6	.	TGCGCCAGCAGCCAAGTCACCTCTGGGGCCAACGTCCTGACTTTC	CASSQVTSGANVLTF
TRBV4-3	14	.	TRBJ1-1	.	TGCGCCAGCAGCCGAGACGGGGTCAACACTGAAGCTTTCTTT	CASSRDGVNTEAFF
TRBV2	16	TRBD2	TRBJ2-3	.	TGTGCCAGCAGTGTGCCGAAGCGGGGTCCCACAGATACGCAGTATTTT	CASSVPKRGPTDTQYF
TRBV6-5	16	.	TRBJ2-6	.	TGTGCCAGCAGTTACGGGCCCCACTCTGGGGCCAACGTCCTGACTTTC	CASSYGPHSGANVLTF
TRBV3-1	18	.	TRBJ2-3	.	TGTGCCAGCAGCCAAGGATATCCGTGGGGTCCTGCTTCAGATACGCAGTATTTT	CASSQGYPWGPASDTQYF
TRBV20-1	12	TRBD1	TRBJ2-7	.	TGCAGTGTGGACAGGGAAAACTACGAGCAGTACTTC	CSVDRENYEQYF
TRBV5-1	15	.	TRBJ1-1	.	TGCGCCAGCAGCTTGGAGGCCGGGAGGAACACTGAAGCTTTCTTT	CASSLEAGRNTEAFF
TRBV12-3/TRBV12-4	14	.	TRBJ2-2	few	TGTGCCAGCAGTCCCCCGGCAGGGGCCGGGGAGCTGTTTTTT	CASSPPAGAGELFF
TRBV7-2	17	TRBD2	TRBJ2-7	.	TGTGCCAGCAGCTTAGTAATAGCGGGGGCCCCGGGGTTGGAGCAGTACTTC	CASSLVIAGAPGLEQYF
TRBV3-1	15	.	TRBJ2-7	few	TGTGCCAGCAGCCAATCGATAGGTAGCTCCTACGAGCAGTACTTC	CASSQSIGSSYEQYF
TRBV4-1	15	.	TRBJ1-1	.	TGCGCCAGCAGCCAAGATCTTGCAAGCCGAGCTGAAGCTTTCTTT	CASSQDLASRAEAFF
TRBV20-1	17	TRBD2	TRBJ2-5	few	TGCAGTGCTAGACCAAATGAGCGGGGGGCGAAACAAGAGACCCAGTACTTC	CSARPNERGAKQETQYF